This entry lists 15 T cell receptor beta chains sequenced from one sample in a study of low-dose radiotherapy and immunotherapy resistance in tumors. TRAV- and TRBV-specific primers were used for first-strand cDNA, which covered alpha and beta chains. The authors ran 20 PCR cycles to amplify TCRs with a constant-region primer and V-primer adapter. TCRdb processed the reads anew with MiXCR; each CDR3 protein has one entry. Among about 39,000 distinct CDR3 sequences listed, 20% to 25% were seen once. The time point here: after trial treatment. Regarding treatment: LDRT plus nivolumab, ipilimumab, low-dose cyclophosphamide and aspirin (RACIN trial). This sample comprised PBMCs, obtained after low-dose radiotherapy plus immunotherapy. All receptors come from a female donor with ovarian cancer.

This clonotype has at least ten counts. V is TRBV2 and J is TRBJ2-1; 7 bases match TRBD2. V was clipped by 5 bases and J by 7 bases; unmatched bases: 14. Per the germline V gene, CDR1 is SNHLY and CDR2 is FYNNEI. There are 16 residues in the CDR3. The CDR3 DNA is TGTGCCAGCAGTAGCGTATTAGGGGAGGGCCTGAATGAGCAGTTCTTC. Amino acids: CASSSVLGEGLNEQFF.

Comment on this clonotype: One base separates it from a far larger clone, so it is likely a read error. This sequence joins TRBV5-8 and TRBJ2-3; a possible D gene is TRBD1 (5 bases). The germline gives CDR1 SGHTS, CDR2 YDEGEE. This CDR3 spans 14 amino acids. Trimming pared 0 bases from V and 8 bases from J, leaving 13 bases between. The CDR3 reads CASSLESGASTQYF. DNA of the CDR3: TGTGCCAGCAGCTTGGAATCTGGGGCGAGTACGCAGTATTTT.

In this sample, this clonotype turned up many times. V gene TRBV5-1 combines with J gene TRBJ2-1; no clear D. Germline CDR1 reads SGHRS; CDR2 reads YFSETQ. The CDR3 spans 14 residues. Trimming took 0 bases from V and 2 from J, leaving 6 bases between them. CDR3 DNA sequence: TGCGCCAGCAGCTTGGGGGCGGCCTACAATGAGCAGTTCTTC. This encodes CASSLGAAYNEQFF.

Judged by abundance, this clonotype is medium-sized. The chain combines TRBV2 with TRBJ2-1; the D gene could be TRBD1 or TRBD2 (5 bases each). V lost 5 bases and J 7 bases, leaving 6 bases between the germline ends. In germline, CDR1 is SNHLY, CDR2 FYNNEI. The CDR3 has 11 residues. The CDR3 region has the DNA TGTGCCAGCAGTTGGGGGAATGAGCAGTTCTTC. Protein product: CASSWGNEQFF.

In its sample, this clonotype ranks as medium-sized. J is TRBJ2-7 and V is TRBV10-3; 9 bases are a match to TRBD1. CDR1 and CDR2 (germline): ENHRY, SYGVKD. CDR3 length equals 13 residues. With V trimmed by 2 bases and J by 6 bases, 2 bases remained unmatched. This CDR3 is CAISETGGGEQYF. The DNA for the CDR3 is TGTGCCATCAGTGAGACAGGGGGCGGCGAGCAGTACTTC.

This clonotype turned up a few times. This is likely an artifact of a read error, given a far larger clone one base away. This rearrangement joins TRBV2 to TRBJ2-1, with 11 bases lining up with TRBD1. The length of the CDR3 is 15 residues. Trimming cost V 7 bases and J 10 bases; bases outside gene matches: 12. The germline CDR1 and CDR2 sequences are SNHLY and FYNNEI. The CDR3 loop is CASTPPPDRGHEQFF. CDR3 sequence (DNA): TGTGCCAGCACCCCGCCGCCGGACAGGGGGCACGAGCAGTTCTTC.

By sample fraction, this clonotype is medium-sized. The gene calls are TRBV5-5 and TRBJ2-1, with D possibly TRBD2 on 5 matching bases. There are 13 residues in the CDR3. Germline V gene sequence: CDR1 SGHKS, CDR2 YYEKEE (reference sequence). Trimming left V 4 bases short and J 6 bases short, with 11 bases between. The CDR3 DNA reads TGTGCCAGCAGCCAGGACTGGCTCAATGAGCAGTTCTTC. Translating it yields CASSQDWLNEQFF.

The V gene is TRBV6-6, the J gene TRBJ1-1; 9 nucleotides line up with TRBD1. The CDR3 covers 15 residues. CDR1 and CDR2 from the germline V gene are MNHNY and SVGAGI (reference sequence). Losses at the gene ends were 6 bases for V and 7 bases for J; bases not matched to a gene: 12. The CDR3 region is CASSRGAGTGSEAFF. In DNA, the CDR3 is TGTGCCAGCAGCCGAGGTGCCGGGACAGGGAGTGAAGCTTTCTTT.

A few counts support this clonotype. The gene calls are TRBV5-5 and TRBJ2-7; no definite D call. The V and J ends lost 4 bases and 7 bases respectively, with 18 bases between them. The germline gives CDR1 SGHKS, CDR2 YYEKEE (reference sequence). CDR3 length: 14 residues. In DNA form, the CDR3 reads TGTGCCAGCAGCCCGGGCCCACCACGGAGAGAGCAGTACTTC. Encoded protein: CASSPGPPRREQYF.

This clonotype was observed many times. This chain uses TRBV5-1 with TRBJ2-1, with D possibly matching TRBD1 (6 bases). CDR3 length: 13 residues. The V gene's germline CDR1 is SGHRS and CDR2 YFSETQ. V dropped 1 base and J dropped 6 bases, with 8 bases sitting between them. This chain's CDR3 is CASSLLGGNEQFF. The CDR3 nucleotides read TGCGCCAGCAGCTTGTTAGGGGGCAATGAGCAGTTCTTC.

For the CDR3, the DNA is TGCGCCAGCAGCCAAAACTACAGGAGGTACACCGGGGAGCTGTTTTTT. Translating gives CASSQNYRRYTGELFF. The chain employs TRBV4-1 and TRBJ2-2; D possibly uses TRBD1 or TRBD2 (5 bases each). The CDR3 extends over 16 amino acids. Deletions cut 2 bases from V and 3 bases from J, with 13 bases between. The germline gives CDR1 MGHRA, CDR2 YSYEKL.

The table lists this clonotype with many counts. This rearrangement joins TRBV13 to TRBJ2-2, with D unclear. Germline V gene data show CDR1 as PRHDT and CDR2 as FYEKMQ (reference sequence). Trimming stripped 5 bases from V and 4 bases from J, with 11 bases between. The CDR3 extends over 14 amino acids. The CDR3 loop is CASSPTVVTGELFF. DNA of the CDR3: TGTGCCAGCAGCCCAACGGTGGTCACCGGGGAGCTGTTTTTT.

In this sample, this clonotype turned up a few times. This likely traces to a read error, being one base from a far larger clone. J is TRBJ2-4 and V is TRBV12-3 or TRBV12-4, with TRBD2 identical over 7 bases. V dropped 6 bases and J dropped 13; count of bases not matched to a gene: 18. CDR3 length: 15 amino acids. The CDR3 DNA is TGTGCCAGCAGGCCGCTGGCGGGAGCTATAGATGAGCAGTACTTC. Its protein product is CASRPLAGAIDEQYF.

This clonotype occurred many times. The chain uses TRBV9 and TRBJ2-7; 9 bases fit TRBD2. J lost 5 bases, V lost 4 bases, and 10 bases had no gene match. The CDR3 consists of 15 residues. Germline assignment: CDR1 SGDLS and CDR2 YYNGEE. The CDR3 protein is CASSPTGTSIHEQYF. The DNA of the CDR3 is TGTGCCAGCAGCCCAACCGGGACTAGCATCCACGAGCAGTACTTC.

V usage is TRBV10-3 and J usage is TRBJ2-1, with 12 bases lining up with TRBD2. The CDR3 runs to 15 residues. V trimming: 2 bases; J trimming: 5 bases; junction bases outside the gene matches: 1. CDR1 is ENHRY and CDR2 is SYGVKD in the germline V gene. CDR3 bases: TGTGCCATCAGTGAGACTAGCGGGAGGAACAATGAGCAGTTCTTC. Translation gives CAISETSGRNNEQFF.